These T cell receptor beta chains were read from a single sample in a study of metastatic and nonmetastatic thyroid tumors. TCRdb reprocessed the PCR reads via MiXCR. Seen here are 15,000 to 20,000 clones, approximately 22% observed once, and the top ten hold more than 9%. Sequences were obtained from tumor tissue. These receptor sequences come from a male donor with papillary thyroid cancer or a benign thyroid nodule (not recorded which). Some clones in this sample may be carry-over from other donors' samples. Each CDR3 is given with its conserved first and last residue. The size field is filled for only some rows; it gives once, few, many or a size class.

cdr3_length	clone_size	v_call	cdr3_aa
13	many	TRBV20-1	CSALQLEQETQYF
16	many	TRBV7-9	CASSLGGVNTNEKLFF
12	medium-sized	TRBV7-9	CASSWDANTIYF
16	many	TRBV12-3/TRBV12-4	CASSLKDRASTDTQYF
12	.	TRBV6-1	CATRSGVNEQLF
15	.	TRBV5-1	CSSMISGSSQETQYF
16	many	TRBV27	CASSLSYNLENSPLHF
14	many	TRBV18	CASSRQGAQDEQYF
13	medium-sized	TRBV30	CAWSVGRGYEQYF
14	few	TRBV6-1	CASTEGVQVYGYTF
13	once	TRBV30	CAWSVRRGFEAFF
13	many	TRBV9	CASSDRGDQPQHF
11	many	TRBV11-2	CASTGTYGYTF
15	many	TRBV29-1	CSVGGVGVSDTEAFF
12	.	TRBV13	CASRQGADEKYF
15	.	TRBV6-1	CASNLIAGGRETQYF
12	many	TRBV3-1	CASSLGDQPQHF
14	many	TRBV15	CATSRQDSNQPQHF
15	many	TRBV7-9	CASSRAGTSDNEQFF
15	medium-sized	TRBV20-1	CSLKGLAGVLDTQYF
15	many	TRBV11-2	CASSRGTSSYNEQFF
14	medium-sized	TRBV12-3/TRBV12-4	CASNKDGTSYEQYF
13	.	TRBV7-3	CASSFGQQETQYF
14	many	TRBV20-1	CSARWGKAGETQYF
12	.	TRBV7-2	CASSLRLAAAFF
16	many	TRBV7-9	CASSRQGARQQETQYF
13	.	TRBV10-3	CVISESLNTEAFF
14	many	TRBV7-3	CASSLGTSTDTQYF
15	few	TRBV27	CASSLTGQGSHEQYF
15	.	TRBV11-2	CASSLEIGRNTEAFF
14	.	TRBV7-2	CASSSGRVLDTQYF
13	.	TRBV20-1	CSAEVREPYEQYF
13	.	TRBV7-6	CANSAERNTEAFF
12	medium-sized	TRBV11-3	CASSLPRGKQYF
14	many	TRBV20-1	CSAGRPGTNNEQFF
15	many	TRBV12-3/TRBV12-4	CASSPPGLTGNTIYF
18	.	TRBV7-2	CASSLATPGLAGYDEQFF
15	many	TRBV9	CAGSGEGRDNEKLFF
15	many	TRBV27	CASSLIQGTNYGYTF
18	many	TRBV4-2	CASTPWGDRGQVTGELFF
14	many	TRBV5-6	CASSGGQLNPEAFF
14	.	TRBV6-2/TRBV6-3	CVSSYSADSYEHYF
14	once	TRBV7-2	CASSLGTGRDTQYF
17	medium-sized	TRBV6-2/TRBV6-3	CASSGTSGEIGAYEQYF
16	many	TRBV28	CASSLRLMASGETQYF
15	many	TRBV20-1	CSAMGQAISGNTIYF
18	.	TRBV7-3	CASSPCEVQSSGANVLTF
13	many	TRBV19	CASTDQGSYGYTF
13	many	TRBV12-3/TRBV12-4	CASSLRTPNTQYF
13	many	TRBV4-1	CASSQGATDTQYF
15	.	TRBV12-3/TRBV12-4	CASSLSLSSGNTIYF
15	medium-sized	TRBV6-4	CASSDSTSGSNEQFF
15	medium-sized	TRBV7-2	CASRETSGTTDTQYF
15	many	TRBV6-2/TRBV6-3	CASSLREGMNTEAFF
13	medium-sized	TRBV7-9	CASSDEWGTEAFF
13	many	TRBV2	CASSDLAGNTIYF
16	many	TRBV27	CASSLSFRGGTDTQYF
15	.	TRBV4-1	CASSQEGQGVYGYTF
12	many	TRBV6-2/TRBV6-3	CASSPSGDTQYF
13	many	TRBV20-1	CSATPTGNNEQYF